The rows below give T cell receptor beta chains drawn from one sample of a study of post-analysis software for immune sequencing data. TCRdb re-derived calls from the PCR reads in MiXCR, one entry per CDR3 protein. The sample consists of approximately 730,000 distinct CDR3 sequences, 25% to 30% of them appearing once. The sequencing input was blood. The receptor set was obtained from a girl aged 5-17 years with multiple sclerosis. CDR3s include the opening cysteine and the closing phenylalanine or tryptophan. Fields, in order: CDR3 DNA, CDR3 protein, clone size, V gene, D gene, J gene. The D gene is left open where the match is weak. Only some rows state a clone size, as once, few, many or a class for expanded clones.

DNA: TGCGCCAGCAGCTTGGACAGCGACTATGGCTACACCTTC
CDR3: CASSLDSDYGYTF
size: few
V: TRBV5-1
D: -
J: TRBJ1-2

DNA: TGTGCCAGCACCAACAGGGGTCGCACAGATACGCAGTATTTT
CDR3: CASTNRGRTDTQYF
size: many
V: TRBV5-5
D: TRBD1
J: TRBJ2-3

DNA: TGTGCCAGCAGTGGATCGGGACATCTCTGCGGTGAAGCTTTCTTT
CDR3: CASSGSGHLCGEAFF
size: -
V: TRBV6-1
D: -
J: TRBJ1-1

DNA: TGCAGTGCTAGAGGACCGTCACTCTCTGGGGCCAACGTCCTGACTTTC
CDR3: CSARGPSLSGANVLTF
size: -
V: TRBV20-1
D: -
J: TRBJ2-6

DNA: TGCAGTGCTAGAGTAGAAGAGACCCAGTACTTC
CDR3: CSARVEETQYF
size: few
V: TRBV20-1
D: -
J: TRBJ2-5

DNA: TGCAGTCCTAGCGGGAGCTTTTCTAGCACAGATACGCAGTATTTT
CDR3: CSPSGSFSSTDTQYF
size: few
V: TRBV20-1
D: TRBD2
J: TRBJ2-3

DNA: TGTGCCAGCAGATCAACAGGAAACACAGATACGCAGTATTTT
CDR3: CASRSTGNTDTQYF
size: -
V: TRBV14
D: -
J: TRBJ2-3

DNA: TGTGCCAGTAGTATCGACAGCCTGAACACTGAAGCTTTCTTT
CDR3: CASSIDSLNTEAFF
size: -
V: TRBV19
D: -
J: TRBJ1-1

DNA: TGTGCCAGCAGTCCCCTCCTGCCAGGGGACATGTATAGCAATCAGCCCCAGCATTTT
CDR3: CASSPLLPGDMYSNQPQHF
size: few
V: TRBV27
D: -
J: TRBJ1-5

DNA: TGCAGCGTGCGCCCGGGCAATGAGCAGTTCTTC
CDR3: CSVRPGNEQFF
size: few
V: TRBV29-1
D: -
J: TRBJ2-1

DNA: TGCGCCAGCAGTAGGGGGGGCAGACGAAATGAAAAACTGTTTTTT
CDR3: CASSRGGRRNEKLFF
size: -
V: TRBV5-1
D: -
J: TRBJ1-4

DNA: TGCAGTGCTAGCCAACCGTCAGGGGGGGATTACGAGCAGTACTTC
CDR3: CSASQPSGGDYEQYF
size: -
V: TRBV20-1
D: -
J: TRBJ2-7

DNA: TGTGCCAGCAGTTTAAATGGGCAGAAAGAGACCCAGTACTTC
CDR3: CASSLNGQKETQYF
size: few
V: TRBV12-3/TRBV12-4
D: -
J: TRBJ2-5

DNA: TGCAGCGTTTTCCCAGGGACAGGGGACTATGGCTACACCTTC
CDR3: CSVFPGTGDYGYTF
size: few
V: TRBV29-1
D: TRBD1
J: TRBJ1-2

DNA: TGCAGTGCTAAGACAGGGTTTCAAGAGACCCAGTACTTC
CDR3: CSAKTGFQETQYF
size: many
V: TRBV20-1
D: TRBD1
J: TRBJ2-5

DNA: TGTGCCAGCAGTGCCAGGCAGTCCTGCTATGGCTACACCTTC
CDR3: CASSARQSCYGYTF
size: few
V: TRBV12-3/TRBV12-4
D: -
J: TRBJ1-2